This record covers a single T cell receptor beta chain. Sample-barcoded 5' priming and a J-beta primer mix drove a second PCR of about 6 to 11 cycles. Each sample yielded at least 2.5 million CDR3-containing paired-end reads. TCRdb re-called the 5' RACE reads with MiXCR, one entry per CDR3 protein. This table holds about 580,000 distinct CDR3 sequences, more than 45% found once. These data belong to a study of blood T cells in healthy people across ages. The overall study: Per two T cells, about one barcoded beta molecule was captured through template switching.

This CDR3 spans 15 amino acids. Trimming removed 0 bases at V and 10 bases at J, with 16 bases between. CDR1 MDHEN and CDR2 SYDVKM come from the germline V gene. In terms of origin and age, donors were healthy Caucasian individuals from Russia aged roughly 6 to 95. The chain uses TRBV28 and TRBJ2-1; D is perhaps TRBD1 or TRBD2 (5 bases each). The sequencing sample was made of blood. This TCR came from a man aged 80 or over in good health. The CDR3 sequence: CASSLWGRELYEQFF. The CDR3 nucleotides are TGTGCCAGCAGTTTATGGGGCAGGGAGCTCTACGAGCAGTTCTTC.